Following are 15 T cell receptor beta chains from one sample sequenced in a study of spatial heterogeneity in lung cancer. This sample's time point: blood at routine non-recurrence follow-up after resection. Researchers sequenced whole RNA taken from tumor, nontumor lung or frozen PBMC without sorting. TCRdb processed the 5' RACE reads anew with MiXCR; each CDR3 protein has one entry. The table has fewer than 30,000 distinct CDR3 sequences, around 6% seen once. Sample: PBMCs, taken at follow-up. All receptors derive from a male donor with early-stage non-small cell lung cancer.

This clonotype was observed many times. This sequence joins TRBV12-3 or TRBV12-4 and TRBJ2-2; 10 bases map to TRBD1. After removal of 8 bases from V and 4 bases from J, the junction contained 1 base not matched to a gene. This CDR3 spans 13 amino acids. CDR3 in amino acids: CASGDRGTGELFF. The CDR3 DNA sequence: TGTGCCAGCGGGGACAGGGGCACCGGGGAGCTGTTTTTT.

The sample holds a few counts of this clonotype. The chain carries TRBV7-2 and TRBJ2-7; D is unresolved. Trimming stripped 2 bases from V and 3 bases from J, with 8 bases between. The CDR3 is 13 residues long. The V gene's germline CDR1 is SGHTA and CDR2 FQGNSA. The CDR3 DNA is TGTGCCAGCAGCTTACAGGCATACTACGAGCAGTACTTC. Translating gives CASSLQAYYEQYF. The full variable domain, in which reference TRBV7-2 and TRBJ2-7 provide the parts outside the CDR3, is GAGVSQSPSNKVTEKGKDVELRCDPISGHTALYWYRQSLGQGLEFLIYFQGNSAPDKSGLPSDRFSAERTGGSVSTLTIQRTQQEDSAVYLCASSLQAYYEQYFGPGTRLTVT.

This clonotype has ten or more counts. The CDR3 loop is CASSLLGLSNQPQHF. CDR3 bases: TGTGCCAGCAGCTTACTGGGACTCAGCAATCAGCCCCAGCATTTT. V is TRBV7-2 and J is TRBJ1-5, with D possibly TRBD1 on 5 matching bases. The ends were cut back, 2 bases at V and 1 base at J, with 9 bases in the middle. The germline gives CDR1 SGHTA, CDR2 FQGNSA. This CDR3 comprises 15 residues.

The rearrangement links TRBV5-1 to TRBJ1-2, with 9 positions matching TRBD1. Per germline, CDR1 SGHRS and CDR2 YFSETQ. The CDR3 consists of 18 residues. V dropped 4 bases and J dropped 1; count of bases not matched to a gene: 14. CDR3 loop: CASSPGTGWTFVNYGYTF. CDR3 DNA: TGCGCCAGCAGCCCCGGGACAGGGTGGACTTTTGTTAACTATGGCTACACCTTC. The full variable domain, with the rest looked up from reference TRBV5-1 and TRBJ1-2, is KAGVTQTPRYLIKTRGQQVTLSCSPISGHRSVSWYQQTPGQGLQFLFEYFSETQRNKGNFPGRFSGRQFSNSRSEMNVSTLELGDSALYLCASSPGTGWTFVNYGYTFGSGTRLTVV.

In this sample, this clonotype turned up a few times. The genes are TRBV7-6 and TRBJ2-3, with D hard to call. Germline V gene data show CDR1 as SGHVS and CDR2 as FNYEAQ. The CDR3 covers 15 residues. Trimming shortened V by 4 bases and J by 2 bases, and 13 bases separated the two germline ends. CDR3: CASSSAFSFTDTQYF. The CDR3 DNA reads as TGTGCCAGCAGCTCTGCCTTCTCGTTCACAGATACGCAGTATTTT.

Ten or more counts support this clonotype. The chain carries TRBV19 and TRBJ1-5; D is unresolved. CDR3 length: 12 amino acids. The ends were cut back, 7 bases at V and 9 bases at J, with 13 bases in the middle. Per germline, CDR1 LNHDA and CDR2 SQIVND (reference sequence). CDR3 in DNA: TGTGCCAGTAAAAGGGCAGAAGCGCCCCAGCATTTT. Its protein is CASKRAEAPQHF.

The chain is built from TRBV6-2 or TRBV6-3 and TRBJ2-1, with TRBD2 as a possible D gene (6 bases). Deletions cut 6 bases from V and 0 bases from J, with 12 bases between. Germline values: CDR1 MNHEY, CDR2 SVGEGT. This CDR3 has 15 amino acids. The CDR3 sequence is CASSPGSPSYNEQFF. CDR3 nucleotides: TGTGCCAGCAGCCCCGGGAGTCCCTCCTACAATGAGCAGTTCTTC.

This clonotype occurred many times. The V gene is TRBV6-1, the J gene TRBJ2-7, with 7 bases lining up with TRBD1. CDR3 length: 14 residues. Germline V gives CDR1 MNHNS, CDR2 SASEGT. The V gene end was trimmed by 9 bases and the J gene end by 6 bases; junction bases not matched to a gene: 14. CDR3 nucleotides: TGTGCCAGTCTCAGGGGGTACGGTTCGGTCGAGCAGTACTTC. It codes for CASLRGYGSVEQYF.

Many counts were recorded for this clonotype. CDR3: CASSSYRGNEQFF. The CDR3, as DNA: TGTGCCAGCAGCTCATACCGGGGCAATGAGCAGTTCTTC. This chain joins TRBV7-9 and TRBJ2-1; possibly TRBD2 for D (5 bases). Germline-derived CDR1 and CDR2 are SEHNR and FQNEAQ (reference sequence). The CDR3 is 13 residues long. Trimming shortened V by 4 bases and J by 6 bases, and 10 bases separated the two germline ends.

With respect to this clonotype: Since a much larger clone is just one base distant, this may be a read error. The CDR3 sequence: CASSNLLSGGVGEQFF. CDR3 nucleotides: TGTGCCAGCAGCAACCTATTGAGCGGGGGCGTTGGTGAGCAGTTCTTC. The rearrangement joins TRBV12-3 or TRBV12-4 to TRBJ2-1; 8 bases map to TRBD2. V lost 6 bases, J lost 9 bases, and 16 bases stayed unmatched. The CDR3 totals 16 residues.

This clonotype was counted between two and nine times. The gene calls are TRBV27 and TRBJ2-7, with 8 bases matching TRBD2. Germline CDR1 reads MNHEY; CDR2 reads SMNVEV (reference sequence). Trimming cost V 7 bases and J 11 bases; bases outside gene matches: 22. This CDR3 contains 16 residues. The CDR3 here is CASTTTGGGPNLMEYF. The CDR3 DNA sequence: TGTGCCAGCACCACTACCGGGGGGGGGCCCAACTTAATGGAGTACTTC.

This clonotype was detected ten times or more. The rearrangement uses TRBV6-2 or TRBV6-3 and TRBJ2-7, with D possibly being TRBD1 (6 bases). Between the trimmed V and J ends, which lost 0 bases and 6 bases, there was a span of 9 bases. In germline, CDR1 is MNHEY, CDR2 SVGEGT. This CDR3 is built from 13 residues. CDR3 amino acids: CASSYSSQGEQYV. CDR3 DNA: TGTGCCAGCAGTTACTCTTCACAGGGCGAGCAGTACGTC.

The chain recombines TRBV27 with TRBJ1-3; a possible D gene is TRBD1 (6 bases). The CDR3 is 16 amino acids. Per the germline V gene, CDR1 is MNHEY and CDR2 is SMNVEV (reference sequence). The ends were cut back, 6 bases at V and 0 bases at J, with 15 bases in the middle. This CDR3 reads CASSPQGPFSGNTIYF. CDR3 sequence (DNA): TGTGCCAGCAGCCCACAGGGTCCATTCTCTGGAAACACCATATATTTT.

This clonotype was seen repeatedly, ten times or more. This chain joins TRBV6-5 and TRBJ1-3; no firm D call. This CDR3 is built from 15 residues. The germline CDR1 and CDR2 sequences are MNHEY and SVGAGI. Trimming left V 0 bases short and J 0 bases short, with 6 bases between. CDR3 sequence reads: CASSYSSDSGNTIYF. CDR3 DNA: TGTGCCAGCAGTTACTCTTCAGACTCTGGAAACACCATATATTTT.

This clonotype showed up many times. The chain carries TRBV4-3 and TRBJ1-2; D is ambiguous. The CDR3 is 12 amino acids. V lost 0 bases, J lost 8 bases, and 7 bases lay in between. Germline assignment: CDR1 LGHNA and CDR2 YSLEER. CDR3 sequence (DNA): TGCGCCAGCAGCCAAGATTACCGCGGCTACACCTTC. Translation: CASSQDYRGYTF.